Listed here are 27 T cell receptor beta chains from one sample, sequenced in a study of blood T cell repertoires in COVID-19. Assay used: immunoSEQ multiplex PCR; TCRdb lists only in-frame clones, some missing. Of 150,000 to 180,000 clones in the sample, about three quarters were seen once. Source material: peripheral blood. These receptors came from an elderly man with acute or convalescent COVID-19.

The gene calls are TRBV6-1 and TRBJ2-5; possible D gene TRBD2, 6 bases. CDR3 size: 15 residues. The V end was cut by 3 bases, the J end by 5 bases, with 16 bases between. The germline V gene encodes CDR1 MNHNS and CDR2 SASEGT. The CDR3 nucleotides read TGTGCCAGCAGTGACCCACGGGGGACGATGGAGACCCAGTACTTC. This gives the protein CASSDPRGTMETQYF.

As DNA, the CDR3 is TGTGCCACCAGTGATCCGGGGGGCAATCAGCCCCAGCATTTT. Amino acids: CATSDPGGNQPQHF. This chain joins TRBV24-1 and TRBJ1-5; D may be TRBD1 (5 bases). V was cut by 3 bases and J by 2 bases, with 7 bases left in between. This CDR3 comprises 14 residues. Germline loops: CDR1 KGHDR, CDR2 SFDVKD.

The CDR3 is CASSPTSGGAGTDTQYF. CDR3 DNA: TGTGCCAGTAGCCCTACTAGCGGGGGGGCTGGCACAGATACGCAGTATTTT. This chain connects TRBV19 to TRBJ2-3; TRBD2 aligns across 13 bases. Germline V gene lookup returns CDR1 LNHDA and CDR2 SQIVND (reference sequence). This CDR3 has 17 residues. Trimming cost V 6 bases and J 1 base; bases outside gene matches: 7.

This clone was found a few times. The chain links TRBV5-1 to TRBJ2-5; the match to TRBD1 covers 9 bases. Germline V gene lookup returns CDR1 SGHRS and CDR2 YFSETQ. Unmatched junction bases numbered 6, after V lost 4 bases and J lost 2 bases. CDR3 size: 15 residues. This CDR3 reads CASSSGQGPQETQYF. The CDR3 nucleotides are TGCGCCAGCAGCAGTGGACAGGGGCCTCAAGAGACCCAGTACTTC. The full variable domain, its missing parts supplied by reference TRBV5-1 and TRBJ2-5, is KAGVTQTPRYLIKTRGQQVTLSCSPISGHRSVSWYQQTPGQGLQFLFEYFSETQRNKGNFPGRFSGRQFSNSRSEMNVSTLELGDSALYLCASSSGQGPQETQYFGPGTRLLVL.

The chain joins TRBV6-5 to TRBJ1-1, with TRBD1 matching 7 bases. The CDR3 contains 15 residues. V was clipped by 0 bases and J by 1 base; unmatched bases: 2. Germline lookup yields CDR1 MNHEY and CDR2 SVGAGI. In DNA form, the CDR3 reads TGTGCCAGCAGTTACTCAGGGGGCGGGAACACTGAAGCTTTCTTT. This sequence encodes CASSYSGGGNTEAFF.

CDR3 sequence (DNA): TGCGCCAGCAGCTTGTCAGCGGGGGGGCGCGTCTCCTACTACGAGCAGTACTTC. It encodes CASSLSAGGRVSYYEQYF. V gene TRBV5-1 combines with J gene TRBJ2-7, with 10 bases that match TRBD2. The germline gives CDR1 SGHRS, CDR2 YFSETQ. V lost 1 base, J lost 3 bases, and 13 bases stayed unmatched. The CDR3 is made up of 18 amino acids.

The chain couples TRBV6-1 to TRBJ1-2, with a weak D call TRBD1 (5 bases). The CDR3 is 14 amino acids. Per the germline V gene, CDR1 is MNHNS and CDR2 is SASEGT. Trimming pared 3 bases from V and 2 bases from J, leaving 10 bases between. CDR3 in DNA: TGTGCCAGCAGTGACAGGGAAAACAACTATGGCTACACCTTC. This encodes CASSDRENNYGYTF.

The rearrangement links TRBV15 to TRBJ1-4; 11 nucleotides align to TRBD1. The germline V gene has CDR1 LNHNV and CDR2 YYDKDF (reference sequence). The V and J ends lost 5 bases and 7 bases, in that order; junction bases with no gene match: 3. This CDR3 is built from 14 residues. The CDR3 DNA sequence: TGTGCCACCAGCCGGGACAGGGGGTTTGAAAAACTGTTTTTT. It is translated as CATSRDRGFEKLFF.

The genes are TRBV2 and TRBJ2-7; 8 bases are shared with TRBD2. Germline V gene lookup returns CDR1 SNHLY and CDR2 FYNNEI. CDR3 length: 13 residues. With 7 bases clipped from V and 4 bases from J, the junction kept 6 bases outside the gene matches. The CDR3 bases are TGTGCCAGCACCCGAGCGGGGGTTTACGAGCAGTACTTC. Translated: CASTRAGVYEQYF.

The chain couples TRBV19 to TRBJ1-6; no clear D gene. Looked up from germline, CDR1 is LNHDA and CDR2 is SQIVND (reference sequence). The CDR3 loop spans 15 amino acids. Trimming shortened V by 4 bases and J by 7 bases, and 14 bases separated the two germline ends. CDR3 in amino acids: CASSKPIQLNSPLHF. The CDR3 DNA reads TGTGCCAGTAGTAAACCGATTCAACTAAATTCACCCCTCCACTTT.

The chain joins TRBV7-2 to TRBJ2-7; 9 nucleotides line up with TRBD2. CDR1 and CDR2 (germline): SGHTA, FQGNSA. Trimming at V came to 5 bases and at J to 2 bases, leaving 7 bases not matched to a gene. The CDR3 consists of 15 residues. The CDR3 region has the DNA TGTGCCAGCAGCCCCCTCGGCGGGGGGGCCTACGAGCAGTACTTC. Translated, it gives CASSPLGGGAYEQYF. The full variable domain, rest sourced from reference TRBV7-2 and TRBJ2-7, is GAGVSQSPSNKVTEKGKDVELRCDPISGHTALYWYRQSLGQGLEFLIYFQGNSAPDKSGLPSDRFSAERTGGSVSTLTIQRTQQEDSAVYLCASSPLGGGAYEQYFGPGTRLTVT.

The chain has TRBV27 and TRBJ2-2; tentatively, D is TRBD1 (8 bases). The CDR3 consists of 17 residues. Germline lookup yields CDR1 MNHEY and CDR2 SMNVEV (reference sequence). The V end was cut by 3 bases, the J end by 3 bases, with 17 bases between. Here the CDR3 DNA reads TGTGCCAGCAGTTTCGTCTCTACAGGGGGGGACACCGGGGAGCTGTTTTTT. Amino acids: CASSFVSTGGDTGELFF.

V and J are TRBV28 and TRBJ1-1; D is unclear. There are 12 residues in the CDR3. Trimming shortened V by 5 bases and J by 3 bases, and 7 bases separated the two germline ends. Per the germline V gene, CDR1 is MDHEN and CDR2 is SYDVKM. In DNA form, the CDR3 reads TGTGCCAGCAGTCGAGGCCACACTGAAGCTTTCTTT. Amino acids: CASSRGHTEAFF.

V gene TRBV25-1 combines with J gene TRBJ1-1; D ambiguous. The CDR3 has 15 amino acids. V lost 3 bases to trimming and J lost 5 bases, with 16 bases between them. Germline-derived CDR1 and CDR2 are MGHDK and SYGVNS. DNA of the CDR3: TGTGCCAGCAGTGACCTGACACGGGGAGGGACTGAAGCTTTCTTT. Translated: CASSDLTRGGTEAFF.

The DNA for the CDR3 is TGTGCCAGCAGCCTCAGAGTCAGCGGGGGGGCCGATACGCAGTATTTT. Translated, it gives CASSLRVSGGADTQYF. The genes are TRBV3-1 (or the pseudogene TRBV3-2) and TRBJ2-3; TRBD2 aligns across 10 bases. The CDR3 spans 16 residues. Per germline, CDR1 LGHDT and CDR2 YNNKEL (reference sequence). Trimming at V came to 4 bases and at J to 6 bases, leaving 10 bases not matched to a gene.

CDR3 region: CASSPDSLPNQPQHF. Written as DNA, the CDR3 is TGTGCCAGCAGCCCGGACAGCCTACCCAATCAGCCCCAGCATTTT. The V call is TRBV7-9, the J call TRBJ1-5; maybe TRBD1 (6 bases). The CDR3 is 15 residues long. Trimming left V 5 bases short and J 3 bases short, with 14 bases between. The germline V gene encodes CDR1 SEHNR and CDR2 FQNEAQ (reference sequence).

This clone was observed once. The rearrangement joins TRBV9 to TRBJ2-6; a weak D match, TRBD2 (6 bases). This CDR3 has 18 residues. Per the germline V gene, CDR1 is SGDLS and CDR2 is YYNGEE. Trimming removed 0 bases at V and 1 base at J, with 14 bases between. The CDR3 DNA sequence: TGTGCCAGCAGCGTAGCAGTCAGGGAGGTTTCTGGGGCCAACGTCCTGACTTTC. Its protein is CASSVAVREVSGANVLTF.

The chain uses TRBV6-5 and TRBJ2-7; D might be TRBD1 (6 bases). Trimming removed 6 bases from V and 2 bases from J, with 17 bases in between. CDR3 length equals 15 residues. From germline, CDR1 is MNHEY and CDR2 SVGAGI. This CDR3 is CASRKNRDGTYEQYF. CDR3 sequence (DNA): TGTGCCAGCAGAAAAAACAGGGATGGGACCTACGAGCAGTACTTC.

Comments on this clone: One end of the junction fails to match germline, which may point to a read error. The chain employs TRBV19 and TRBJ1-1; 7 bases align to TRBD1. This CDR3 is built from 10 residues. Germline V gene data show CDR1 as LNHDA and CDR2 as SQIVND (reference sequence). The CDR3 region has the DNA TGTGCCAGTAGTACGGGGACAGCGTTTTTT. Amino acids: CASSTGTAFF.

The chain is built from TRBV5-6 and TRBJ1-2; 8 nucleotides line up with TRBD1. Per germline, CDR1 SGHDT and CDR2 YYEEEE. V trimming: 4 bases; J trimming: 8 bases; junction bases outside the gene matches: 7. The CDR3 spans 13 residues. CDR3 DNA sequence: TGTGCCAGCAGCCGACAGGGGATCTTCGGCTACACCTTC. It specifies CASSRQGIFGYTF.

The chain uses TRBV11-3 and TRBJ2-1, with a possible D match to TRBD2 (6 bases). Per germline, CDR1 SGHNT and CDR2 YENEEA. V was clipped by 1 base and J by 2 bases, with 12 bases between them. The CDR3 contains 16 residues. Here the CDR3 DNA reads TGTGCCAGCAGCTTAGCGGGTAGCGGAGCCTACAATGAGCAGTTCTTC. Amino acids: CASSLAGSGAYNEQFF.

The gene calls are TRBV5-8 and TRBJ1-1, with D possibly matching TRBD1 (5 bases). V lost 4 bases to trimming and J lost 10 bases, with 17 bases between them. The CDR3 sequence is 13 residues long. The V gene's germline CDR1 is SGHTS and CDR2 YDEGEE. CDR3 DNA sequence: TGTGCCAGCAGCATCGACAGAAACGCCGCAGCTTTCTTT. This sequence encodes CASSIDRNAAAFF.

The chain links TRBV24-1 to TRBJ2-1; tentative D call: TRBD2 (6 bases). V was shortened by 3 bases and J by 2 bases, with 7 bases between the two germline ends. The germline gives CDR1 KGHDR, CDR2 SFDVKD. There are 14 residues in the CDR3. The CDR3 nucleotides are TGTGCCACCAGTGATCCGGGAGCCTACAATGAGCAGTTCTTC. Protein sequence: CATSDPGAYNEQFF.

As DNA, the CDR3 is TGCGCCAGCAGCCCAACCCAGGGGGGAGGCTATGGCTACACCTTC. It yields the protein CASSPTQGGGYGYTF. This chain uses TRBV4-3 with TRBJ1-2, with 7 positions matching TRBD1. Germline CDR1 LGHNA, CDR2 YSLEER. The CDR3 length is 15 residues. Losses at the gene ends were 4 bases for V and 4 bases for J; bases not matched to a gene: 9.

The chain couples TRBV15 to TRBJ2-3, with 8 positions matching TRBD1. The germline V gene encodes CDR1 LNHNV and CDR2 YYDKDF (reference sequence). V lost 8 bases to trimming and J lost 2 bases; unmatched junction nucleotides: 15. The CDR3 has 17 amino acids. The CDR3: CATADPVKGQATDTQYF. The CDR3 nucleotides read TGTGCCACCGCTGACCCGGTTAAGGGACAGGCCACAGATACGCAGTATTTT. Variable domain in full (rest from reference TRBV15 and TRBJ2-3): DAMVIQNPRYQVTQFGKPVTLSCSQTLNHNVMYWYQQKSSQAPKLLFHYYDKDFNNEADTPDNFQSRRPNTSFCFLDIRSPGLGDTAMYLCATADPVKGQATDTQYFGPGTRLTVL.

The chain has TRBV27 and TRBJ1-3, with 10 nucleotides matching TRBD1. CDR3 length: 17 amino acids. Unmatched junction bases numbered 4, after V lost 0 bases and J lost 2 bases. Germline CDR1 and CDR2: MNHEY and SMNVEV (reference sequence). CDR3 protein: CASSLSGQGRAGNTIYF. CDR3 in DNA: TGTGCCAGCAGTTTATCGGGACAGGGGAGAGCTGGAAACACCATATATTTT.

This clone has just one count. The chain employs TRBV29-1 and TRBJ2-5; 8 bases are shared with TRBD1. The germline CDR1 and CDR2 sequences are SQVTM and ANQGSEA. Trimming cost V 7 bases and J 5 bases; bases outside gene matches: 3. The CDR3 is made up of 11 amino acids. Written as DNA, the CDR3 is TGCAGCGCTCGGACAGGGGAGACCCAGTACTTC. Translation: CSARTGETQYF.